The 5 T cell receptor beta chains presented below share a single source sample, sequenced in a study of CD8 T cells in ankylosing spondylitis. Findings of the study overall: Seemingly characteristic of ankylosing spondylitis blood was a TCR beta motif consisting of about 8 highly homologous variants.

The antigens of these receptors remain unknown. TCRdb called the 5' RACE reads again in MiXCR, with one record for every CDR3 protein. The sample includes 200,000 to 250,000 distinct CDR3 sequences, more than 5.5% seen only once; the top ten take over 12%. Sequencing input: blood, either unsorted or a sorted T cell fraction (not recorded which). The receptors derive from a male donor with ankylosing spondylitis.

This clonotype was observed at least ten times. The chain recombines TRBV2 with TRBJ2-3; D is undetermined. Trimming took off 6 bases at V and 4 bases at J, with 20 bases between the two ends. From germline, CDR1 is SNHLY and CDR2 FYNNEI. The CDR3 runs 16 residues. The CDR3 loop reads CASRPANLAVADTQYF. The CDR3 DNA reads as TGTGCCAGCAGGCCCGCAAATCTGGCAGTGGCAGATACGCAGTATTTT.

This clonotype was seen at least ten times. The chain has TRBV4-3 and TRBJ1-2, with a tentative D call TRBD1 (6 bases). Between the trimmed V and J ends, which lost 0 bases and 3 bases, there was a span of 11 bases. Per the germline V gene, CDR1 is LGHNA and CDR2 is YSLEER. The CDR3 has 15 amino acids. The DNA for the CDR3 is TGCGCCAGCAGCCAAGATCTATCAGGGGACTATGGCTACACCTTC. It encodes CASSQDLSGDYGYTF.

The chain joins TRBV6-4 to TRBJ2-5; D perhaps matches TRBD2 (5 bases). Germline V lookup: CDR1 MRHNA, CDR2 SNTAGT. Trimming stripped 3 bases from V and 5 bases from J, with 10 bases between. The CDR3 consists of 13 residues. The CDR3 sequence is CASSENERETQYF. For the CDR3, the DNA is TGTGCCAGCAGTGAGAACGAGCGGGAGACCCAGTACTTC.

The chain is built from TRBV6-1 and TRBJ1-2, with unresolved D. The ends were cut back, 4 bases at V and 6 bases at J, with 15 bases in the middle. CDR3 length: 14 residues. The germline V gene encodes CDR1 MNHNS and CDR2 SASEGT. The CDR3: CASSALDGLDGYTF. The CDR3 region has the DNA TGTGCCAGCAGTGCTCTGGACGGGCTCGATGGCTACACCTTC.

Ten or more counts support this clonotype. The chain is built from TRBV10-3 and TRBJ1-1; a possible D gene is TRBD1 (6 bases). Between the trimmed V and J ends, which lost 8 bases and 1 base, there was a span of 8 bases. This CDR3 spans 12 amino acids. Germline CDR1 is ENHRY and CDR2 is SYGVKD. CDR3 sequence reads: CAIEGGNTEAFF. CDR3 nucleotides: TGTGCCATCGAAGGGGGGAACACTGAAGCTTTCTTT.